This record concerns one TCR beta chain sequence. Its specificity is unknown. Without the conserved terminal phenylalanine or tryptophan, this CDR3 likely stems from a read error. Because the CDR3's place on the DNA is in doubt, the DNA is left out and the CDR3 is given as listed by TCRdb. CDR1 SEHNR and CDR2 FQNEAQ come from the germline V gene (reference sequence). The CDR3 region is 12 residues in length, termini included. This entry comes from a study of STAT3 mutations in large granular lymphocyte leukemia. Findings and limits, study-wide: At least one immunodominant TCR beta clonotype appeared in every T-cell large granular lymphocyte leukemia patient.

Some clones are missing from TCRdb's copy, which holds only in-frame ones; the method was immunoSEQ multiplex PCR. The clone table shows fewer than 3,000 clones, with the ten largest holding roughly 83%. The sample comprised PBMCs. The chain carries TRBV7-9 and TRBJ2-5; TRBD2, the table's D call, lacks a check against the DNA. This sequence originates from a human donor with T large granular lymphocyte leukemia. The donor label of this sample is uncertain. Some clones in this sample may be carry-over from other donors' samples. The CDR3 spells CASSSVLAGGET.